The present T cell receptor (beta chain) was sequenced within a study of chemoradiotherapy in HPV16-positive cancers. Method: immunoSEQ multiplex PCR; TCRdb's copy keeps in-frame clones and lacks some. The sample records roughly 19,000 clones, approximately 86% being singletons. This CDR3 has 15 residues. Germline V lookup: CDR1 MNHEY, CDR2 SVGAGI. J gave up 2 bases and V 6 bases, and 8 bases lay outside the gene matches. The sequence derives from a human donor with HPV-associated anogenital cancer. This chain connects TRBV6-5 to TRBJ2-3; 7 positions agree with TRBD2. Here the sequenced sample was blood, taken from a patient who underwent chemoradiotherapy. The CDR3, as DNA: TGTGCCAGCAGCTTCGATGGGGGGGTCACAGATACGCAGTATTTT. This translates into CASSFDGGVTDTQYF.